What follows are 17 T cell receptor beta chains derived from one specimen sequenced in a study of blood T cell repertoires in COVID-19. Profiling relied on immunoSEQ multiplex PCR, and the TCRdb table lists in-frame clones only, not all of them. The sample carries 240,000 or so clones, approximately 83% recorded once. Sequencing was done on a sample of PBMCs or T cells enriched from blood (not recorded which). The source is a woman aged 40-49 years with acute COVID-19.

The chain recombines TRBV24-1 with TRBJ2-1, with D perhaps TRBD2 (6 bases). Per the germline V gene, CDR1 is KGHDR and CDR2 is SFDVKD. This CDR3 region has 16 residues. V was trimmed by 7 bases and J by 8 bases, leaving 23 bases between them. CDR3 DNA: TGTGCCACCAGCGAAGCCGGGCCGACTAGGGTAGATGAGCAGTTCTTC. This gives the protein CATSEAGPTRVDEQFF.

The chain is built from TRBV19 and TRBJ1-2; D is unresolved. The CDR3 loop spans 15 amino acids. V was shortened by 4 bases and J by 2 bases, with 14 bases between the two germline ends. Germline V gene sequence: CDR1 LNHDA, CDR2 SQIVND (reference sequence). The CDR3 spells CASSTPGSANYGYTF. In nucleotides, the CDR3 is TGTGCCAGTAGTACTCCCGGGAGCGCAAACTATGGCTACACCTTC.

The J gene is TRBJ1-1, the V gene TRBV28; D is uncertain. Germline V CDR1 and CDR2: MDHEN, SYDVKM. V shed 3 bases and J shed 6 bases, with 5 bases lying between them. The CDR3 length is 11 residues. CDR3 DNA sequence: TGTGCCAGCAGTTTGTTATCTGAAGCTTTCTTT. Translated, it gives CASSLLSEAFF.

This clone was recorded once. The J gene is TRBJ2-5, the V gene TRBV11-3; the match to TRBD1 covers 8 bases. The CDR3 contains 16 residues. CDR1 SGHNT and CDR2 YENEEA come from the germline V gene. J lost 3 bases, V lost 5 bases, and 11 bases had no gene match. CDR3 sequence: CASSTIGTGREETQYF. The DNA of the CDR3 is TGTGCCAGCAGCACAATAGGGACAGGACGAGAAGAGACCCAGTACTTC.

The rearrangement joins TRBV5-1 to TRBJ1-6; D remains ambiguous. The CDR3 contains 16 residues. Germline values: CDR1 SGHRS, CDR2 YFSETQ. The germline V and J ends were trimmed by 6 bases and 0 bases, with 13 bases remaining between them. The CDR3 DNA is TGCGCCAGCACACCATCGGGGAGCTCCTATAATTCACCCCTCCACTTT. It translates to CASTPSGSSYNSPLHF.

This chain connects TRBV19 to TRBJ2-1; 8 nucleotides align to TRBD2. CDR3 length: 16 residues. Germline CDR1 reads LNHDA; CDR2 reads SQIVND (reference sequence). The V gene end was trimmed by 6 bases and the J gene end by 9 bases; junction bases not matched to a gene: 16. CDR3 region: CASRQGGSGGRGEQFF. CDR3 bases: TGTGCCAGTAGGCAAGGAGGGTCGGGAGGGCGTGGTGAGCAGTTCTTC.

The chain employs TRBV5-1 and TRBJ1-1, with 7 bases identical to TRBD1. The CDR3 runs 14 residues. The J segment lost 0 bases and the V segment lost 4 bases, leaving 3 bases of the junction unmatched. Germline V CDR1 and CDR2: SGHRS, YFSETQ. The CDR3 region is CASSGGQLNTEAFF. The CDR3, as DNA: TGCGCCAGCAGCGGGGGACAGCTGAACACTGAAGCTTTCTTT.

The chain employs TRBV12-5 and TRBJ2-1; TRBD2 might be the D (5 bases). The CDR3 covers 13 residues. Germline V CDR1 and CDR2: LGHNT, FRNRAP. V shed 1 base and J shed 9 bases, with 10 bases lying between them. The CDR3 loop reads CASGLEPGSEQFF. CDR3 nucleotides: TGTGCTAGTGGTTTGGAACCGGGGAGTGAGCAGTTCTTC.

The V gene is TRBV5-1, the J gene TRBJ2-3; 12 bases agree with TRBD2. The ends lost 0 bases at V and 4 bases at J; junction bases unmatched: 3. Germline-derived CDR1 and CDR2 are SGHRS and YFSETQ. The CDR3 extends over 16 amino acids. Here the CDR3 DNA reads TGCGCCAGCAGCTTGGGGACTAGCGGGGTACCAGATACGCAGTATTTT. Residues: CASSLGTSGVPDTQYF.

The chain combines TRBV13 with TRBJ2-7; 12 bases align to TRBD2. CDR1 is PRHDT and CDR2 is FYEKMQ in the germline V gene (reference sequence). The V gene end was trimmed by 6 bases and the J gene end by 4 bases; junction bases not matched to a gene: 1. The CDR3 contains 13 residues. CDR3 amino acids: CASRTSGSYEQYF. In DNA, the CDR3 is TGTGCCAGCAGGACTAGCGGGAGTTACGAGCAGTACTTC. Based on the CDR3 plus reference TRBV13 and TRBJ2-7, the full variable domain is AAGVIQSPRHLIKEKRETATLKCYPIPRHDTVYWYQQGPGQDPQFLISFYEKMQSDKGSIPDRFSAQQFSDYHSELNMSSLELGDSALYFCASRTSGSYEQYFGPGTRLTVT.

The V call is TRBV4-2, the J call TRBJ2-1; a weak D match, TRBD2 (5 bases). Germline values: CDR1 LGHNA, CDR2 YNFKEQ. Trimming pared 7 bases from V and 4 bases from J, leaving 17 bases between. There are 15 residues in the CDR3. The CDR3 protein is CASTQLGSGYNEQFF. The CDR3 bases are TGTGCCAGCACACAATTAGGGAGTGGTTACAATGAGCAGTTCTTC.

The chain is built from TRBV6-5 and TRBJ1-1; 10 bases fit TRBD1. Germline V gene lookup returns CDR1 MNHEY and CDR2 SVGAGI. The V and J ends lost 4 bases and 5 bases, in that order; junction bases with no gene match: 7. The CDR3 extends over 15 amino acids. The chain's CDR3 is CASSLPRDRGTEAFF. CDR3 in DNA: TGTGCCAGCAGTTTGCCCCGGGACAGGGGTACTGAAGCTTTCTTT.

This chain links TRBV19 with TRBJ2-6; a possible D gene is TRBD2 (5 bases). This CDR3 is 15 amino acids long. V was pared by 3 bases and J by 4 bases, with 10 bases between. CDR1 and CDR2 from the germline V gene are LNHDA and SQIVND (reference sequence). The CDR3 coding sequence is TGTGCCAGTAGTATCCCCGGGGTGGGGGCCAACGTCCTGACTTTC. Protein sequence: CASSIPGVGANVLTF.

The chain carries TRBV29-1 and TRBJ2-7, with TRBD2 matching 10 bases. The CDR3 is 20 amino acids. The J segment lost 4 bases and the V segment lost 4 bases, leaving 25 bases of the junction unmatched. Germline loops: CDR1 SQVTM, CDR2 ANQGSEA. CDR3 in amino acids: CSVVHPPPQVPSGRRYEQYF. The CDR3 DNA reads as TGCAGCGTTGTCCATCCCCCACCCCAGGTCCCTAGCGGGAGAAGATACGAGCAGTACTTC.

The V and J genes are TRBV5-4 and TRBJ1-5; D is unresolved. The V gene's germline CDR1 is SGHNT and CDR2 YYREEE (reference sequence). Trimming shortened V by 6 bases and J by 0 bases, and 13 bases separated the two germline ends. The CDR3 is 15 amino acids. CDR3 residues: CASTYPNYSNQPQHF. CDR3 in DNA: TGTGCCAGCACCTACCCCAATTATAGCAATCAGCCCCAGCATTTT.

The chain carries TRBV9 and TRBJ2-1; 12 bases map to TRBD2. Trimming at V came to 0 bases and at J to 3 bases, leaving 4 bases not matched to a gene. The CDR3 runs to 17 residues. The germline V gene has CDR1 SGDLS and CDR2 YYNGEE. The CDR3 reads CASSVETSGGIYNEQFF. The CDR3 nucleotides are TGTGCCAGCAGCGTAGAAACTAGCGGGGGGATCTACAATGAGCAGTTCTTC.

This clone came up a few times. CDR3 protein: CASSQSITEETQYF. The CDR3 bases are TGCGCCAGCAGTCAATCCATAACAGAAGAGACCCAGTACTTC. This chain joins TRBV23-1 and TRBJ2-5; no firm D call. TRBV23-1 is an open reading frame, and its role is uncertain. V was trimmed by 0 bases and J by 3 bases, leaving 8 bases between them. This CDR3 has 14 residues.